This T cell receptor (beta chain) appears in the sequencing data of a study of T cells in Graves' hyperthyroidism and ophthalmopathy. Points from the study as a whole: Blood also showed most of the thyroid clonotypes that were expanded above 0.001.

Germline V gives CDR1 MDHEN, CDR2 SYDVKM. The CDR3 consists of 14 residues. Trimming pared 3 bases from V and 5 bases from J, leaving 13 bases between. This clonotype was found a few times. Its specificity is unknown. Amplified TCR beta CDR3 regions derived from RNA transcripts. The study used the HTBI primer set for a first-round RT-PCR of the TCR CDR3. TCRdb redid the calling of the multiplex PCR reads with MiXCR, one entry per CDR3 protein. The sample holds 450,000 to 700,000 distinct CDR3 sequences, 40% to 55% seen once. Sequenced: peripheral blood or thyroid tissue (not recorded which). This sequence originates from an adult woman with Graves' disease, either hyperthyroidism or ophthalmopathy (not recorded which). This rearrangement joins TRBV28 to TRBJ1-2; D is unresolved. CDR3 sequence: CASSLRQVYYGYTF. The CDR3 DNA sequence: TGTGCCAGCAGTTTGAGGCAGGTTTATTATGGCTACACCTTC.